This is a list of T cell receptor beta chains from one sample in a study of beta chain features in type 1 diabetes. The repertoire was sequenced with immunoSEQ multiplex PCR; TCRdb's copy has only in-frame clones and lacks some. In the table there are under 90,000 clones, about 32% of which are singletons. The material sequenced was stem cell memory CD4+ T cells from blood. All receptors come from a woman under 30 in good health. Both conserved end residues are part of each CDR3. Each record gives: clone size, J gene, V gene, D gene, CDR3 DNA, CDR3 protein. A D gene is named only where the DNA matches it firmly. Clone sizes are given selectively: once, few, many, or a class where the clone is expanded.

abundance: few
j_gene: TRBJ2-7
v_gene: TRBV18
d_gene: TRBD1
CDR3nt: TGTGCCAGCTCACCAGGAACAGGGGGCTCCTACGAGCAGTACTTC
CDR3aa: CASSPGTGGSYEQYF

abundance: NA
j_gene: TRBJ2-3
v_gene: TRBV19
d_gene: NA
CDR3nt: TGTGCCAGTATCCAGAGGGCCACAGATACGCAGTATTTT
CDR3aa: CASIQRATDTQYF

abundance: NA
j_gene: TRBJ2-7
v_gene: TRBV28
d_gene: NA
CDR3nt: TGTGCCAGCAGCTCCACCAGCTACGAGCAGTACTTC
CDR3aa: CASSSTSYEQYF

abundance: few
j_gene: TRBJ2-2
v_gene: TRBV5-1
d_gene: NA
CDR3nt: TGCGCCAGCAGCCCGCACGCAGGCAGGGCCAACACCGGGGAGCTGTTTTTT
CDR3aa: CASSPHAGRANTGELFF

abundance: few
j_gene: TRBJ2-7
v_gene: TRBV5-1
d_gene: TRBD1
CDR3nt: TGCGCCAGCAGCTTGGCGGGACAGGGCATCTCCTACGAGCAGTACTTC
CDR3aa: CASSLAGQGISYEQYF

abundance: few
j_gene: TRBJ2-3
v_gene: TRBV2
d_gene: TRBD1
CDR3nt: TGTGCCAGCAGTGTGGGACAGGATCTGCATACGCAGTATTTT
CDR3aa: CASSVGQDLHTQYF

abundance: few
j_gene: TRBJ2-1
v_gene: TRBV5-6
d_gene: TRBD2
CDR3nt: TGTGCCAGCAGCTTGGCTCCGGGACTAGCGTCTTACAATGAGCAGTTCTTC
CDR3aa: CASSLAPGLASYNEQFF

abundance: few
j_gene: TRBJ1-2
v_gene: TRBV2
d_gene: NA
CDR3nt: TGTGCCAGCAGTGATCGGGAAGCAGTCTACACCTTC
CDR3aa: CASSDREAVYTF

abundance: once
j_gene: TRBJ2-5
v_gene: TRBV11-2
d_gene: TRBD1
CDR3nt: TGTGCCAGCAGCTTAGGAGACAGGGTAAAACAAGAGACCCAGTACTTC
CDR3aa: CASSLGDRVKQETQYF

abundance: few
j_gene: TRBJ2-7
v_gene: TRBV29-1
d_gene: NA
CDR3nt: TGCAGCGTTGACGGGACCGCGGGGTACGAGCAGTACTTC
CDR3aa: CSVDGTAGYEQYF

abundance: few
j_gene: TRBJ1-2
v_gene: TRBV6-6
d_gene: NA
CDR3nt: TGTGCCAGCAGTAGAGAGAACTATGGCTACACCTTC
CDR3aa: CASSRENYGYTF

abundance: NA
j_gene: TRBJ2-3
v_gene: TRBV7-2
d_gene: NA
CDR3nt: TGTGCCAGCAGCTTAGTATCTTCGGGAGTCGGGACAGATACGCAGTATTTT
CDR3aa: CASSLVSSGVGTDTQYF

abundance: once
j_gene: TRBJ2-1
v_gene: TRBV11-2
d_gene: TRBD1
CDR3nt: TGTGCCAGCAGCTTGATGACAGGGCGGTACAATGAGCAGTTCTTC
CDR3aa: CASSLMTGRYNEQFF

abundance: NA
j_gene: TRBJ2-7
v_gene: TRBV2
d_gene: TRBD1
CDR3nt: TGTGCCAGCGTGGGACAGACTTCCTACGAGCAGTACTTC
CDR3aa: CASVGQTSYEQYF

abundance: few
j_gene: TRBJ2-6
v_gene: TRBV6-5
d_gene: NA
CDR3nt: TGTGCCAGCAGTTACTTCTCCGGGGCCAACGTCCTGACTTTC
CDR3aa: CASSYFSGANVLTF

abundance: NA
j_gene: TRBJ2-3
v_gene: TRBV11-1
d_gene: TRBD2
CDR3nt: TGTGCCAGCAGTACAGGACTAGCGGGACTTGATACGCAGTATTTT
CDR3aa: CASSTGLAGLDTQYF

abundance: NA
j_gene: TRBJ2-7
v_gene: TRBV2
d_gene: TRBD2
CDR3nt: TGTGCCAGCAGGGGGACTAGCGGGGGACACGAGCAGTACTTC
CDR3aa: CASRGTSGGHEQYF

abundance: few
j_gene: TRBJ1-4
v_gene: TRBV29-1
d_gene: NA
CDR3nt: TGCAGCGTCAGTGAGAGGGCAGGAGAAAAACTGTTTTTT
CDR3aa: CSVSERAGEKLFF

abundance: few
j_gene: TRBJ2-7
v_gene: TRBV11-1
d_gene: TRBD2
CDR3nt: TGTGCCAGCAGCTTACCTTCGACTAGCGGGGGGTACGAGCAGTACTTC
CDR3aa: CASSLPSTSGGYEQYF

abundance: few
j_gene: TRBJ2-5
v_gene: TRBV6-6
d_gene: NA
CDR3nt: TGTGCCAGCAGTTACGGAGAGGAGACCCAGTACTTC
CDR3aa: CASSYGEETQYF

abundance: NA
j_gene: TRBJ2-1
v_gene: TRBV7-8
d_gene: TRBD1
CDR3nt: TGTGCCAGCAGCCTGGGACAGGGGCCCTACAATGAGCAGTTCTTC
CDR3aa: CASSLGQGPYNEQFF

abundance: few
j_gene: TRBJ2-1
v_gene: TRBV30
d_gene: TRBD2
CDR3nt: TGTGCCTGGAACCCGACTAGCGGGAGGCCGAGGGAGCAGTTCTTC
CDR3aa: CAWNPTSGRPREQFF

abundance: NA
j_gene: TRBJ2-7
v_gene: TRBV5-1
d_gene: TRBD2
CDR3nt: TGCGCCAGCAGCATAGAGCGGGGAGCCTACGAGCAGTACTTC
CDR3aa: CASSIERGAYEQYF

abundance: NA
j_gene: TRBJ2-5
v_gene: TRBV4-2
d_gene: TRBD1
CDR3nt: TGTGCCAGTACCCCCGAACAGGGGGCGGCAGAGACCCAGTACTTC
CDR3aa: CASTPEQGAAETQYF

abundance: few
j_gene: TRBJ1-1
v_gene: TRBV29-1
d_gene: NA
CDR3nt: TGCAGCGTTGAAGAGCAGGGAGGCACTGAAGCTTTCTTT
CDR3aa: CSVEEQGGTEAFF